Below, 13 T cell receptor beta chains from the same sample are listed, as sequenced in a study of metastatic and nonmetastatic thyroid tumors. TCRdb ran MiXCR on the PCR reads. Of some 41,000 clones detected, approximately 13% appear once; the ten largest clones hold more than 8%. All patients were untreated before thyroid surgery. The source material was blood. The receptor set was obtained from a female donor with papillary thyroid cancer or a benign thyroid nodule (not recorded which). Some clones in this sample may be carry-over from other donors' samples.

To note about this clone: Likely a read error: the CDR3 ends without its conserved phenylalanine or tryptophan. This sequence joins TRBV6-1 and TRBJ2-7, with 7 bases that match TRBD2. Germline V gives CDR1 MNHNS, CDR2 SASEGT. The ends lost 6 bases at V and 2 bases at J; junction bases unmatched: 7. The CDR3 is 14 amino acids. The CDR3 region has the DNA TGTGCCAGCAGCCAGCGGGAAAGACCCTACGAGCAGTACACC. Protein: CASSQRERPYEQYT.

V usage is TRBV15 and J usage is TRBJ2-7; unclear D gene. Trimming took 1 base from V and 5 from J, leaving 12 bases between them. Looked up from germline, CDR1 is LNHNV and CDR2 is YYDKDF (reference sequence). The CDR3 is 14 residues long. The CDR3 region has the DNA TGTGCCACCAGCAGAGTTATGTTTACCCACGAGCAGTACTTC. This gives the protein CATSRVMFTHEQYF.

Ten or more counts support this clone. J is TRBJ1-1 and V is TRBV12-5, with D possibly matching TRBD1 (6 bases). This CDR3 has 13 amino acids. V lost 6 bases, J lost 5 bases, and 13 bases lay in between. CDR1 LGHNT and CDR2 FRNRAP come from the germline V gene. The CDR3 nucleotides are TGTGCTAGTGGCCCAGGGGTTCAGACTGAAGCTTTCTTT. Translating gives CASGPGVQTEAFF.

The table lists this clone with many counts. The genes are TRBV4-1 and TRBJ1-5; possible D gene TRBD1, 6 bases. Germline V lookup: CDR1 MGHRA, CDR2 YSYEKL. Deletions cut 4 bases from V and 5 bases from J, with 18 bases between. The CDR3 is 16 amino acids. The chain's CDR3 is CASSREYSGTHQPQHF. The CDR3, as DNA: TGCGCCAGCAGCCGCGAGTACTCCGGGACACATCAGCCCCAGCATTTT.

The J gene is TRBJ2-1, the V gene TRBV5-1, with D unclear. V lost 7 bases, J lost 5 bases, and 10 bases lay in between. This CDR3 is 12 amino acids long. Germline CDR1 is SGHRS and CDR2 is YFSETQ. CDR3 residues: CASGGQNNEQFF. Written as DNA, the CDR3 is TGCGCCAGCGGTGGCCAAAACAATGAGCAGTTCTTC.

This clone was picked up one time. CDR3 protein: CASSQDAGLSGPSTDTQYF. For the CDR3, the DNA is TGCGCCAGCAGCCAAGACGCGGGTCTCAGCGGGCCTAGCACAGATACGCAGTATTTT. The chain carries TRBV4-1 and TRBJ2-3; D possibly corresponds to TRBD2 (6 bases). Germline V CDR1 and CDR2: MGHRA, YSYEKL. The CDR3 has 19 amino acids. With 0 bases removed from V and 0 bases from J, the gap between germline ends came to 19 bases.

In its sample, this clone was seen many times. The V call is TRBV28, the J call TRBJ1-1; D gene ambiguous. The CDR3 covers 14 residues. Germline V CDR1 and CDR2: MDHEN, SYDVKM. Trimming left V 3 bases short and J 1 base short, with 9 bases between. CDR3 sequence reads: CASSLTQKNTEAFF. The CDR3 DNA reads as TGTGCCAGCAGTTTGACACAGAAGAACACTGAAGCTTTCTTT.

This clone showed up just a few times. Other DNA sequences in this sample translate to the same CDR3. This chain links TRBV19 with TRBJ2-1; D uncertain. Deletions cut 6 bases from V and 9 bases from J, with 21 bases between. This CDR3 has 15 residues. Germline assignment: CDR1 LNHDA and CDR2 SQIVND (reference sequence). For the CDR3, the DNA is TGTGCCAGTAGCCCCCGGAGTGGTAGGGTTGGTGAGCAGTTCTTC. Its protein is CASSPRSGRVGEQFF.

Only a few counts were recorded for this clone. A much larger clone is a single base away; this may be a read error. V is TRBV12-3 or TRBV12-4 and J is TRBJ1-1; 8 nucleotides line up with TRBD1. CDR3 length: 14 amino acids. CDR3 in DNA: TGTGCCGGCAGTCCGACAGGGGCGGTCACTGAAGCTTTCTTT. Its protein is CAGSPTGAVTEAFF.

The sample holds many counts of this clone. The chain is built from TRBV6-1 and TRBJ2-7; possibly TRBD1 for D (6 bases). The germline CDR1 and CDR2 sequences are MNHNS and SASEGT. V was cut by 4 bases and J by 0 bases, with 13 bases left in between. This CDR3 is built from 15 residues. The CDR3 region has the DNA TGTGCCAGCAGTGTGCAGGGGAGAAGCTCCTACGAGCAGTACTTC. This gives the protein CASSVQGRSSYEQYF.

This clone was detected ten times or more. The rearrangement uses TRBV5-1 and TRBJ2-1, with D maybe TRBD1 (6 bases). The CDR3 is 15 residues long. CDR1 SGHRS and CDR2 YFSETQ come from the germline V gene. The V end was cut by 4 bases, the J end by 6 bases, with 17 bases between. The CDR3 here is CASSPRDTTFNEQFF. The DNA for the CDR3 is TGCGCCAGCAGCCCCCGGGACACTACCTTCAATGAGCAGTTCTTC.

This clone came up many times. V gene TRBV24-1 combines with J gene TRBJ1-2, with D maybe TRBD1 (5 bases). The CDR3 sequence is 12 residues long. Germline V gene sequence: CDR1 KGHDR, CDR2 SFDVKD. The V gene lost 7 bases and the J gene lost 13 bases, with 18 bases spanning the gap. The CDR3 spells CATSYGTARLTF. CDR3 nucleotide sequence: TGTGCCACCAGCTACGGGACGGCGAGACTCACCTTC.

This clone appeared many times. The V gene is TRBV6-1, the J gene TRBJ1-5, with 9 bases aligning to TRBD1. The V and J ends lost 6 bases and 0 bases, in that order; junction bases with no gene match: 3. Looked up from germline, CDR1 is MNHNS and CDR2 is SASEGT. CDR3 length: 15 amino acids. DNA of the CDR3: TGTGCCAGCAGCGCGGGACAGGGTAGCAATCAGCCCCAGCATTTT. Protein sequence: CASSAGQGSNQPQHF.